The 4 T cell receptor beta chains below all came from one sample that was sequenced in a study of T cells in Graves' hyperthyroidism and ophthalmopathy. TCR beta CDR3 regions were amplified from RNA transcripts. Using the HTBI primer set, a first-round RT-PCR was run on the TCR CDR3. TCRdb re-derived calls from the multiplex PCR reads in MiXCR, one entry per CDR3 protein. The profile shows approximately 560,000 distinct CDR3 sequences, roughly 14% of them singletons. The sample taken for sequencing was blood. These receptor sequences come from a woman aged 30 to 39 with Graves' hyperthyroidism.

Many counts were recorded for this clonotype. The chain has TRBV20-1 and TRBJ2-4, with D tentatively TRBD2 (6 bases). Trimming removed 5 bases from V and 0 bases from J, with 17 bases in between. CDR1 is DFQATT, CDR2 SNEGSKA, per germline (reference sequence). This CDR3 is 16 amino acids long. The CDR3 spells CSAHPLPGLAKNIQYF. DNA for the CDR3: TGCAGTGCTCATCCCCTGCCGGGACTAGCCAAAAACATTCAGTACTTC.

A note on this clonotype: Germline is not matched at one junction end, which may reflect a read error. V and J are TRBV7-6 and TRBJ2-2; no definite D call. Germline CDR1 is SGHVS and CDR2 is FNYEAQ. The CDR3 runs to 12 residues. The CDR3 here is CSSSLYTGELFF. The CDR3 DNA is TGTTCCAGCAGCCTATACACCGGGGAGCTGTTTTTT.

This clonotype came up many times. The CDR3 nucleotides are TGTGCCAGCAGCCGATCAACGGGCGCCGTTGGCAATGAGCAGTTCTTC. Its protein product is CASSRSTGAVGNEQFF. The chain recombines TRBV7-2 with TRBJ2-1; no firm D call. V lost 5 bases to trimming and J lost 6 bases, with 20 bases between them. The CDR3 runs to 16 residues. Germline assignment: CDR1 SGHTA and CDR2 FQGNSA.

This clonotype was counted only a few times. The genes are TRBV7-9 and TRBJ2-1, with TRBD2 matching over 8 bases. The V segment lost 2 bases and the J segment 15 bases; nucleotides outside the gene matches: 9. CDR1 is SEHNR, CDR2 FQNEAQ, per germline (reference sequence). The CDR3 spans 13 residues. This CDR3 is CASSLFERELPFF. CDR3 coding DNA: TGTGCCAGCAGCTTATTTGAGCGGGAGTTACCGTTCTTC. The complete variable domain, with remaining parts taken from reference TRBV7-9 and TRBJ2-1, reads DTGVSQNPRHKITKRGQNVTFRCDPISEHNRLYWYRQTLGQGPEFLTYFQNEAQLEKSRLLSDRFSAERPKGSFSTLEIQRTEQGDSAMYLCASSLFERELPFFGPGTRLTVL.